This T cell receptor beta chain appears in the sequencing data of a study of beta chain features in type 1 diabetes. Whole-study findings and limits: It was possible that PCR favored shorter templates, equally so in patients and controls. More deletions and fewer insertions at VDJ junctions were found in patients with type 1 diabetes.

The sample holds a few counts of this clone. Its antigen is currently unknown. Researchers reported sorting CD4+ naive, central memory, regulatory and stem cell-like memory cells via CD45RO/CCR7/CD25/CD127/CD95/CD27. Germline CDR1 SGHTA, CDR2 FQGNSA. The junction had 4 bases not matched to a gene; V was cut back by 5 bases and J by 2 bases. The CDR3 spans 14 residues. What was sequenced were expressed TCRB transcripts, since all of the isolated RNA had been reverse transcribed. Several million reads were obtained on average from naive, central memory and regulatory T cell samples. TCRdb keeps only in-frame clones here, not all; method: immunoSEQ multiplex PCR. The sample holds 130,000 to 150,000 clones, under 60% seen once.

The chain is built from TRBV7-2 and TRBJ2-7; 9 bases fit TRBD1. The specimen sequenced was Tregs from blood. This clonotype was obtained from a man in his late teens or twenties in good health. This CDR3 is CASSTRQGAYEQYF. The CDR3, as DNA: TGTGCCAGCAGCACACGACAGGGGGCCTACGAGCAGTACTTC.